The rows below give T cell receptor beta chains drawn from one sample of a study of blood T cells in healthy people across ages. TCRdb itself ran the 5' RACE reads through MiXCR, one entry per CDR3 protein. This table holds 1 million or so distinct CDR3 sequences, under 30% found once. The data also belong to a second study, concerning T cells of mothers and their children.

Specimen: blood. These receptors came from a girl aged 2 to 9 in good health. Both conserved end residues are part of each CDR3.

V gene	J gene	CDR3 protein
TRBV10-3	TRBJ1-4	CAISTGVNEKLFF
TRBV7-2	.	CASSQTDQSRYEQYF
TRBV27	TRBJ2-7	CASSWVDRTYEQYF
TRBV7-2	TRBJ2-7	CASSDNGQGRYEQYF
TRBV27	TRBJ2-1	CASSWDRRQQFF
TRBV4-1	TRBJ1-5	CASSPTGIGQPQHF
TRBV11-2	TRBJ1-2	CASSLDGSASENGYTF
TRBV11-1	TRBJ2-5	CASKTGQTQETQYF
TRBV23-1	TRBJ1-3	CASSSKHMSGGPSGNTIYF
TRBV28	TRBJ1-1	CASSLYTGGNTEAFF
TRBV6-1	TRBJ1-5	CASSETEDQPQHF
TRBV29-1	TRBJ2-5	CSVEVTGTGGETQYF
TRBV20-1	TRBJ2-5	CSARDRETGETQYF
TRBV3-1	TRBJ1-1	CASSPRTNTEAFF
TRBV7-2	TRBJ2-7	CASSEGGSQREQYF
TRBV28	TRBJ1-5	CASSSRGESNQPQHF
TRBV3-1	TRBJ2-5	CASSQVRRGVVQETQYF
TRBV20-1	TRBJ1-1	CSAVGQMNTEAFF
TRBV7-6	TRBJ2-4	CVSSRDAWGGRTKNIQYF
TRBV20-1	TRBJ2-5	CSARPDSLGRGQYF
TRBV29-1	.	CSVWVSSYEQYF
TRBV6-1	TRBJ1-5	CASSRQDAQPQHF
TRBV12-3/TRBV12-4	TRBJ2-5	CASSLSAVRDVKTQYF
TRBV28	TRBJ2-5	CASSPTRGETQYF
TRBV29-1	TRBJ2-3	CSAALFLKDTQYF
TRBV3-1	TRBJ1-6	CASSPVGDSPLHF
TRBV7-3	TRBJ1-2	CASSSSLDRGEGYTF
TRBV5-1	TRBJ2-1	CASSLGASPRVDEQFF